The 3 T cell receptor beta chains reported below all come from one sample, sequenced in a study of blood T cells in healthy people across ages. A sample-barcoded 5' primer and a J-beta primer mix were used in a second PCR of roughly 7 to 12 cycles. MiXCR was run by TCRdb on the 5' RACE reads, yielding one entry per CDR3 protein. The data show over 1,500,000 distinct CDR3 sequences, around 42% seen once. The sequenced sample consisted of blood. The receptors stem from a human donor in good health.

This clonotype has more than one count but fewer than ten. Its ends do not fully match the called genes, so a read error is possible. V gene TRBV7-2 combines with J gene TRBJ1-1, with 7 bases that match TRBD1. The CDR3 spans 15 residues. CDR1 SGHTA and CDR2 FQGNSA come from the germline V gene. The CDR3 is CASSWGGGEVSETFF. CDR3 nucleotides: TGTGCCAGCAGCTGGGGAGGGGGCGAGGTCTCTGAAACTTTCTTT. The full variable domain, rest sourced from reference TRBV7-2 and TRBJ1-1, is GAGVSQSPSNKVTEKGKDVELRCDPISGHTALYWYRQSLGQGLEFLIYFQGNSAPDKSGLPSDRFSAERTGGSVSTLTIQRTQQEDSAVYLCASSWGGGEVSETFFGQGTRLTVV.

A few counts support this clonotype. The J gene is TRBJ2-3, the V gene TRBV4-1; the match to TRBD1 covers 9 bases. This CDR3 comprises 17 residues. Per germline, CDR1 MGHRA and CDR2 YSYEKL. V lost 1 base and J lost 3; bases outside the gene matches: 8. The CDR3 protein is CASSQATGTGMTDTQYF. In nucleotides, the CDR3 is TGCGCCAGCAGCCAAGCTACCGGGACAGGGATGACAGATACGCAGTATTTT.

The chain is built from TRBV20-1 and TRBJ2-4; D not certain. Trimming took 5 bases from V and 1 from J, leaving 12 bases between them. Germline CDR1 reads DFQATT; CDR2 reads SNEGSKA (reference sequence). The CDR3 has 14 amino acids. CDR3 bases: TGCAGTGCTGCGCAGATTCGGGCCAAAAACATTCAGTACTTC. Residues: CSAAQIRAKNIQYF.